Below are 23 T cell receptor beta chains sequenced from a single sample in a study of cytomegalovirus exposure and HLA in healthy donors. Vbeta (60) and Jbeta (13) primers were used in the PCR. This table comes from immunoSEQ multiplex PCR, and its TCRdb copy is limited to in-frame clones, with some not included. The data show some 150,000 clones, with approximately 83% seen just once and roughly 1.4% held by the top ten. The material sequenced was PBMCs. These receptors were collected from a woman aged 18 to 35 in good health and CMV-seronegative.

This chain joins TRBV5-4 and TRBJ1-2, with 9 bases identical to TRBD1. J lost 8 bases, V lost 1 base, and 6 bases had no gene match. The CDR3 is 14 amino acids. CDR1 is SGHNT and CDR2 is YYREEE in the germline V gene (reference sequence). CDR3 region: CASSLLQGARGYTF. The DNA for the CDR3 is TGTGCCAGCAGCTTGTTACAGGGGGCGCGGGGCTACACCTTC.

The chain carries TRBV18 and TRBJ2-3; 8 bases agree with TRBD2. The CDR3 sequence is 16 residues long. CDR1 and CDR2 (germline): KGHSH, LQKENI. J lost 5 bases, V lost 0 bases, and 7 bases had no gene match. The CDR3 DNA reads as TGTGCCAGCTCACCACCCAAGCGGGGGTACCAAGATACGCAGTATTTT. Residues: CASSPPKRGYQDTQYF. Full variable domain (outside the CDR3, taken from reference TRBV18 and TRBJ2-3): NAGVMQNPRHLVRRRGQEARLRCSPMKGHSHVYWYRQLPEEGLKFMVYLQKENIIDESGMPKERFSAEFPKEGPSILRIQQVVRGDSAAYFCASSPPKRGYQDTQYFGPGTRLTVL.

The chain uses TRBV7-9 and TRBJ1-1; D unresolved. V lost 8 bases and J 0 bases, leaving 7 bases between the germline ends. This CDR3 is built from 12 residues. Germline CDR1 SEHNR, CDR2 FQNEAQ (reference sequence). CDR3 amino acids: CASRSMNTEAFF. The DNA for the CDR3 is TGTGCCAGCCGGAGCATGAACACTGAAGCTTTCTTT.

The chain couples TRBV29-1 to TRBJ2-2, with D perhaps TRBD1 (6 bases). The CDR3 runs 15 residues. The V gene's germline CDR1 is SQVTM and CDR2 ANQGSEA. V lost 5 bases and J 0 bases, leaving 13 bases between the germline ends. CDR3: CSVLGHAANTGELFF. Here the CDR3 DNA reads TGCAGCGTTCTGGGACACGCCGCGAACACCGGGGAGCTGTTTTTT.

The rearrangement joins TRBV25-1 to TRBJ2-3, with TRBD1 identical over 7 bases. The CDR3 covers 13 residues. CDR1 and CDR2 from the germline V gene are MGHDK and SYGVNS. V shed 8 bases, J shed 4 bases, and the junction held 6 bases outside the gene matches. Here the CDR3 DNA reads TGTGCCAGCTCTGCAGGGGGTCCAGATACGCAGTATTTT. It yields the protein CASSAGGPDTQYF.

CDR3 sequence reads: CASSSRGNTIYF. CDR3 DNA sequence: TGTGCCAGCAGTTCTAGGGGAAACACCATATATTTT. The rearrangement joins TRBV28 to TRBJ1-3; D unresolved. The V gene lost 4 bases and the J gene lost 4 bases, with 5 bases spanning the gap. Germline CDR1 MDHEN, CDR2 SYDVKM. This CDR3 comprises 12 residues.

This sequence joins TRBV19 and TRBJ1-1; 9 nucleotides match TRBD1. The germline CDR1 and CDR2 sequences are LNHDA and SQIVND (reference sequence). The CDR3 runs to 13 residues. The V and J ends lost 7 bases and 8 bases, in that order; junction bases with no gene match: 8. The CDR3 loop reads CASNRDRVGEAFF. The CDR3 DNA follows: TGTGCCAGTAATCGGGACAGGGTGGGGGAAGCTTTCTTT.

This rearrangement joins TRBV29-1 to TRBJ2-5; perhaps TRBD2 as D (5 bases). Germline CDR1 SQVTM, CDR2 ANQGSEA. V was shortened by 5 bases and J by 5 bases, with 12 bases between the two germline ends. This CDR3 region has 12 residues. CDR3 nucleotides: TGCAGCGTTCTCCCGGGGTCGGAGACCCAGTACTTC. It is translated as CSVLPGSETQYF.

This clone has a single count. The DNA of the CDR3 is TGTGCCAGCTCTCCAGGGGGCGCTTGGAACACTGAAGCTTTCTTT. It is translated as CASSPGGAWNTEAFF. The rearrangement links TRBV11-3 to TRBJ1-1; 8 bases match TRBD1. The CDR3 has 15 amino acids. Trimming at V came to 8 bases and at J to 1 base, leaving 9 bases not matched to a gene. Germline V gives CDR1 SGHNT, CDR2 YENEEA.

The chain employs TRBV10-3 and TRBJ1-3; weak D call: TRBD1 (6 bases). This CDR3 contains 18 residues. Trimming removed 2 bases from V and 0 bases from J, with 17 bases in between. Germline lookup yields CDR1 ENHRY and CDR2 SYGVKD. The CDR3 reads CAISEKSGEPFSGNTIYF. CDR3 in DNA: TGTGCCATCAGTGAGAAGTCAGGGGAACCCTTCTCTGGAAACACCATATATTTT.

The chain carries TRBV5-5 and TRBJ2-7; the D is unclear. V was cut by 6 bases and J by 5 bases, with 21 bases left in between. The CDR3 runs to 15 residues. From germline, CDR1 is SGHKS and CDR2 YYEKEE (reference sequence). The chain's CDR3 is CASTLSSRRANEQYF. The CDR3 region has the DNA TGTGCCAGCACCCTAAGCTCTCGCCGCGCGAACGAGCAGTACTTC.

The V call is TRBV6-5, the J call TRBJ2-7; the D gene is possibly TRBD1 (6 bases). Germline V gene lookup returns CDR1 MNHEY and CDR2 SVGAGI. The CDR3 has 15 amino acids. Trimming left V 7 bases short and J 1 base short, with 17 bases between. The CDR3: CASMAYREPSYEQYF. The CDR3 DNA sequence: TGTGCCAGCATGGCTTACAGGGAACCTTCCTACGAGCAGTACTTC.

This clone has only one observation. The V and J genes are TRBV10-1 and TRBJ2-7, with 7 bases fitting TRBD1. CDR1 is WNHNN, CDR2 SYGVQD, per germline (reference sequence). V lost 9 bases, J lost 11 bases, and 7 bases stayed unmatched. CDR3 size: 10 residues. The CDR3: CASNTGVEYF. The CDR3 DNA reads as TGCGCCAGTAATACAGGGGTAGAGTACTTC.

The chain carries TRBV11-2 and TRBJ1-2; 7 bases map to TRBD1. Trimming removed 0 bases from V and 3 bases from J; junction bases left unmatched: 7. The germline V gene has CDR1 SGHAT and CDR2 FQNNGV. The CDR3 spans 16 residues. The CDR3 region has the DNA TGTGCCAGCAGCTTAGATCACTTTGGGACAGACTATGGCTACACCTTC. Translated: CASSLDHFGTDYGYTF.

This clone was seen just once. This chain connects TRBV5-8 to TRBJ2-5, with no clear D. V dropped 4 bases and J dropped 3 bases, with 4 bases sitting between them. The CDR3 is made up of 11 amino acids. Germline V gene data show CDR1 as SGHTS and CDR2 as YDEGEE. The CDR3 nucleotides are TGTGCCAGCAGCCCAAAAGAGACCCAGTACTTC. Protein sequence: CASSPKETQYF.

Remarks on this clone: In the same sample, other DNA sequences code for this CDR3. The rearrangement links TRBV5-1 to TRBJ2-7, with a weak D call TRBD1 (5 bases). Trimming stripped 4 bases from V and 5 bases from J, with 16 bases between. This CDR3 comprises 14 residues. Germline V gives CDR1 SGHRS, CDR2 YFSETQ. The CDR3 nucleotides read TGCGCCAGCAGCCTGGAAGGGGTCCTAGACGAGCAGTACTTC. Translation: CASSLEGVLDEQYF.

The chain carries TRBV25-1 and TRBJ2-1, with 10 bases lining up with TRBD1. After removal of 5 bases from V and 4 bases from J, the junction contained 5 bases not matched to a gene. The CDR3 is 15 amino acids. Germline CDR1 and CDR2: MGHDK and SYGVNS. The DNA for the CDR3 is TGTGCCAGCAGTTCGACAGGGGGCGCGTACAATGAGCAGTTCTTC. Translating gives CASSSTGGAYNEQFF. Based on the CDR3 plus reference TRBV25-1 and TRBJ2-1, the full variable domain is EADIYQTPRYLVIGTGKKITLECSQTMGHDKMYWYQQDPGMELHLIHYSYGVNSTEKGDLSSESTVSRIRTEHFPLTLESARPSHTSQYLCASSSTGGAYNEQFFGPGTRLTVL.

The chain is built from TRBV19 and TRBJ2-3; 9 bases map to TRBD1. Germline V gene data show CDR1 as LNHDA and CDR2 as SQIVND (reference sequence). Germline trimming cut 4 bases from V and 2 bases from J; bases unmatched to any gene: 13. The CDR3 is made up of 18 amino acids. This chain's CDR3 is CASSKRQGDLDFTDTQYF. The CDR3 nucleotides are TGTGCCAGTAGTAAAAGACAGGGGGATCTAGATTTCACAGATACGCAGTATTTT.

Comment on this clone: Compared with germline, one end of the junction differs, possibly owing to a read error. J is TRBJ2-5 and V is TRBV7-9; TRBD1 matches 9 bases. The CDR3 sequence is 16 residues long. Germline loops: CDR1 SEHNR, CDR2 FQNEAQ (reference sequence). CDR3 nucleotides: TGTTCCAGCAGTTCCCCCGGGACAGGGTACCAAGAGACCCAGTACTTC. Translated: CSSSSPGTGYQETQYF.

This clone was detected only once. The chain uses TRBV4-1 and TRBJ2-3, with TRBD2 matching 8 bases. Germline loops: CDR1 MGHRA, CDR2 YSYEKL. This CDR3 is built from 18 residues. V trimming: 1 base; J trimming: 2 bases; junction bases outside the gene matches: 11. The CDR3 loop is CASSQGFKTSGYTDTQYF. The CDR3 DNA is TGCGCCAGCAGCCAAGGATTCAAAACTAGCGGCTACACAGATACGCAGTATTTT.

The genes are TRBV25-1 and TRBJ1-1; 8 positions match TRBD1. V gave up 2 bases and J gave up 4 bases; unmatched junction bases: 3. This CDR3 contains 14 residues. CDR1 and CDR2 from the germline V gene are MGHDK and SYGVNS. CDR3 protein: CASSETGGTTEAFF. Here the CDR3 DNA reads TGTGCCAGCAGTGAAACAGGGGGTACCACTGAAGCTTTCTTT. The entire variable domain, with the rest obtained from reference TRBV25-1 and TRBJ1-1, is as follows: EADIYQTPRYLVIGTGKKITLECSQTMGHDKMYWYQQDPGMELHLIHYSYGVNSTEKGDLSSESTVSRIRTEHFPLTLESARPSHTSQYLCASSETGGTTEAFFGQGTRLTVV.

The chain combines TRBV6-5 with TRBJ2-7; D might be TRBD2 (6 bases). V shed 5 bases and J shed 4 bases, with 15 bases lying between them. Germline CDR1 reads MNHEY; CDR2 reads SVGAGI. This CDR3 is built from 14 residues. CDR3 protein: CASSNRDGSYEQYF. CDR3 nucleotide sequence: TGTGCCAGCAGTAACCGGGACGGGAGTTACGAGCAGTACTTC.

This clone has only one observation. This sequence joins TRBV4-2 and TRBJ2-5; 7 bases line up with TRBD2. From germline, CDR1 is LGHNA and CDR2 YNFKEQ. The CDR3 sequence is 17 residues long. The V gene end was trimmed by 0 bases and the J gene end by 1 base; junction bases not matched to a gene: 8. The CDR3 nucleotides are TGTGCCAGCAGCCAAGATAGACAGCGGGGCCTCCAAGAGACCCAGTACTTC. Amino acid sequence: CASSQDRQRGLQETQYF.